This TCR beta chain was documented in a study of shared clonotypes between healthy human individuals. Study background: CD8 memory received one plate per donor, CD8 naive two, CD4 memory three and CD4 naive three. Whole-study findings and limits: Estimated clonotype richness was generally higher in naive than memory subsets.

TCRdb keeps only in-frame clones here, not all; method: immunoSEQ multiplex PCR. The sample has about 1 million clones; roughly 75% are singletons. The germline V gene has CDR1 SGHRS and CDR2 YFSETQ. This CDR3 comprises 17 residues. The V gene lost 0 bases and the J gene lost 0 bases, with 13 bases spanning the gap. As for this clone: What it binds is not known.

This chain links TRBV5-1 with TRBJ1-3, with a tentative D call TRBD1 (6 bases). The sequence was obtained from a man younger than 35 in good health. The material sequenced was memory CD4+ T cells sorted from blood. Documented subset: CD45RA-negative fraction. This chain's CDR3 is CASSLDAQGSSGNTIYF. Here the CDR3 DNA reads TGCGCCAGCAGCTTGGACGCTCAGGGGTCCTCTGGAAACACCATATATTTT.